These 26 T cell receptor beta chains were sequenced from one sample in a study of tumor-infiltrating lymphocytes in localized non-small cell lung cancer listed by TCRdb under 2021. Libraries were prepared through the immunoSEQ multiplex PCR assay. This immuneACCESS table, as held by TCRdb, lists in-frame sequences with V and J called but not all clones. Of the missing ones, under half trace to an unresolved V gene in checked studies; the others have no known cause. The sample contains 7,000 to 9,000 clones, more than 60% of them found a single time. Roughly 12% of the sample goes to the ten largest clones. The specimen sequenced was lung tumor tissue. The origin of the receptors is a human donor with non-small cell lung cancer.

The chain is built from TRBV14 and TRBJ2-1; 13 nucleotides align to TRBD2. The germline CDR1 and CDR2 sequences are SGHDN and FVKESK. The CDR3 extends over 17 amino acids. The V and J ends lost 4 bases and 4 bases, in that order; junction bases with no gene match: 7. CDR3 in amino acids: CASSPTGLAGWYNEQFF. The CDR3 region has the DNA TGTGCCAGCAGCCCTACGGGACTAGCGGGATGGTACAATGAGCAGTTCTTC.

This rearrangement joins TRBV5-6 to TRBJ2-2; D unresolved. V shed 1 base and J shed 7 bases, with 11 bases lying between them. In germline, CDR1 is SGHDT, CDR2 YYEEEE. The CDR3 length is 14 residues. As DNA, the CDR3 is TGTGCCAGCAGCTTGTTTCATTCGGGCGGGGAGCTGTTTTTT. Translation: CASSLFHSGGELFF.

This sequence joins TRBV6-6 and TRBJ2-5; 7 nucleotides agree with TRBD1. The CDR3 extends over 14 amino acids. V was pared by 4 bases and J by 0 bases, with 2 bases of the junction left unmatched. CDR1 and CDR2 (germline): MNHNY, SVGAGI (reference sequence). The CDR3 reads CASSLTGYQETQYF. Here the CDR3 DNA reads TGTGCCAGCAGTTTGACAGGGTACCAAGAGACCCAGTACTTC.

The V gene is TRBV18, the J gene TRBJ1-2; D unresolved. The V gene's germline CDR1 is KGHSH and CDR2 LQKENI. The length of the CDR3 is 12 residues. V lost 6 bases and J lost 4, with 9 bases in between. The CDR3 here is CASSEGGYGYTF. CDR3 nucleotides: TGTGCCAGCTCGGAGGGCGGCTATGGCTACACCTTC.

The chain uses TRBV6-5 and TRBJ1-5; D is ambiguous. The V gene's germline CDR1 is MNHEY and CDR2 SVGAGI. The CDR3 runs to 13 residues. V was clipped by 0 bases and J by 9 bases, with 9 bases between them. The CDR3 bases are TGTGCCAGCAGTTACTCTTGGGAGTCGCCCCAGCATTTT. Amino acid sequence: CASSYSWESPQHF.

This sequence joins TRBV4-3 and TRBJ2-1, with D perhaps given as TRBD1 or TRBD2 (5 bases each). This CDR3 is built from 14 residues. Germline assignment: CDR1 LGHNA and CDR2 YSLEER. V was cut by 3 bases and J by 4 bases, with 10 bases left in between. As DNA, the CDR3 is TGCGCCAGCAGCCATTGGGGACCTTACAATGAGCAGTTCTTC. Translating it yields CASSHWGPYNEQFF.

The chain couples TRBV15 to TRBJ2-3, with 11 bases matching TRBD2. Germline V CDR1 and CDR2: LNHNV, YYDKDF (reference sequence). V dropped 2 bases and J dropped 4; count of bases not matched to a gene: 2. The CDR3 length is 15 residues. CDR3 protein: CATSRLAGGPDTQYF. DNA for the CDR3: TGTGCCACCAGCAGACTAGCGGGAGGACCAGATACGCAGTATTTT.

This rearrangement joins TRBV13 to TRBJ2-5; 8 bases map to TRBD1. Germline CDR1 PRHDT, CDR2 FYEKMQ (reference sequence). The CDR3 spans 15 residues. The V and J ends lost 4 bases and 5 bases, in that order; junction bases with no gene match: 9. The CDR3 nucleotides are TGTGCCAGCAGCTCCCGGACAGGGATGGGTGAGACCCAGTACTTC. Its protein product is CASSSRTGMGETQYF. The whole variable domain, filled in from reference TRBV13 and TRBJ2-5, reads AAGVIQSPRHLIKEKRETATLKCYPIPRHDTVYWYQQGPGQDPQFLISFYEKMQSDKGSIPDRFSAQQFSDYHSELNMSSLELGDSALYFCASSSRTGMGETQYFGPGTRLLVL.

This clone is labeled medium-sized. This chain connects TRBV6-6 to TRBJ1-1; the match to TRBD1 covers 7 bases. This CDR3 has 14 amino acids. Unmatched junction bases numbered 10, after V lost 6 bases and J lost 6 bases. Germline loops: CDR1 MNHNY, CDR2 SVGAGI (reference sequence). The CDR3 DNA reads TGTGCCAGCAGCTCCCGGGACAGTTACGCTGAAGCTTTCTTT. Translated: CASSSRDSYAEAFF.

CDR3 DNA sequence: TGTGCCAGCAGCTCGACAGGGGGCGACGAGCAGTACTTC. Its translation: CASSSTGGDEQYF. The genes are TRBV9 and TRBJ2-7, with TRBD1 identical over 10 bases. The CDR3 runs 13 residues. Germline lookup yields CDR1 SGDLS and CDR2 YYNGEE. Trimming took 4 bases from V and 5 from J; bases not matched to a gene: 3.

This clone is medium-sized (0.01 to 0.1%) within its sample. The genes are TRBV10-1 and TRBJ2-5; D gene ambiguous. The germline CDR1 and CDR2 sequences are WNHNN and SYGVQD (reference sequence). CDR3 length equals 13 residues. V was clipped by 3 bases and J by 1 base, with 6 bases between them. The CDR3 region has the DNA TGCGCCAGCAGTGATAACTTCCAAGAGACCCAGTACTTC. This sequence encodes CASSDNFQETQYF.

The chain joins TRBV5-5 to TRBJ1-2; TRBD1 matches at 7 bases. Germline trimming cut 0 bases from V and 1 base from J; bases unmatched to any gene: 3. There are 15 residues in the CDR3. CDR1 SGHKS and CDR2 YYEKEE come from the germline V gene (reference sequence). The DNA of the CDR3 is TGTGCCAGCAGCTTGGAGGGGGCGTTTAACTATGGCTACACCTTC. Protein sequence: CASSLEGAFNYGYTF.

The CDR3 sequence: CASSAGGTSYNEQFF. The CDR3 DNA follows: TGCGCCAGCAGTGCAGGGGGGACCTCCTACAATGAGCAGTTCTTC. The V and J genes are TRBV10-2 and TRBJ2-1, with D possibly matching TRBD1 (7 bases). Germline loops: CDR1 WSHSY, CDR2 SAAADI. The V end was cut by 4 bases, the J end by 0 bases, with 10 bases between. CDR3 size: 15 residues.

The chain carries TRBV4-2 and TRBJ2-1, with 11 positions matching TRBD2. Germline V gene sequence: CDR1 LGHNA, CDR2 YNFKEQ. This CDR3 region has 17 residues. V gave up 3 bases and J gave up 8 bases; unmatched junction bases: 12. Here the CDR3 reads CASSQGPTSGRRDEQFF. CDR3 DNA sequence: TGTGCCAGCAGCCAGGGGCCTACTAGCGGGAGAAGAGATGAGCAGTTCTTC.

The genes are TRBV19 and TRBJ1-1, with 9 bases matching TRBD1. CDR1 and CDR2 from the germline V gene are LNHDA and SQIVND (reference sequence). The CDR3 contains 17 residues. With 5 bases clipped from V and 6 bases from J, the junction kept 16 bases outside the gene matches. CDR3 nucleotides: TGTGCCAGTAGTTCCGTGTCCGGGACAGGGAGGAGGTCTGAAGCTTTCTTT. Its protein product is CASSSVSGTGRRSEAFF.

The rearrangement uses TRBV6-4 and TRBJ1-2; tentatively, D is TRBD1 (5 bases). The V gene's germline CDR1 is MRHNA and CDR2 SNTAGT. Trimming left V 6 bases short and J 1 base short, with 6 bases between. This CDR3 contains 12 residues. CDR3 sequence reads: CASRDNNYGYTF. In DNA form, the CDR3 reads TGTGCCAGCAGGGACAATAACTATGGCTACACCTTC.

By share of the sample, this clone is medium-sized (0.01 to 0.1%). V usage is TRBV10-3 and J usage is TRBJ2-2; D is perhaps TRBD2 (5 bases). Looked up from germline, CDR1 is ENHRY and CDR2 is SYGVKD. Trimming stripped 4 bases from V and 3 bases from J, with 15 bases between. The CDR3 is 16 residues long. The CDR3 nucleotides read TGTGCCATCAGTGGCTCCCGGGGTCTTCACACCGGGGAGCTGTTTTTT. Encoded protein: CAISGSRGLHTGELFF.

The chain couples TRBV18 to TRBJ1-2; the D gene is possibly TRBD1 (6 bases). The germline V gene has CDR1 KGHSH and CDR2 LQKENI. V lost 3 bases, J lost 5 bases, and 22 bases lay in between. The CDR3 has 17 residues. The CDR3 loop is CASSPNSPGAATYGYTF. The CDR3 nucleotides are TGTGCCAGCTCACCGAACTCCCCAGGGGCTGCTACGTATGGCTACACCTTC.

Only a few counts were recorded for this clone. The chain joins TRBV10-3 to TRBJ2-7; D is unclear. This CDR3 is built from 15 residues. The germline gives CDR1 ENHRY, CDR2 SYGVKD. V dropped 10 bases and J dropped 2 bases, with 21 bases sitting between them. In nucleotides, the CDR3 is TGTGCCACCAACCTTAACCCTACCCCCCCCTACGAGCAGTACTTC. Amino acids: CATNLNPTPPYEQYF.

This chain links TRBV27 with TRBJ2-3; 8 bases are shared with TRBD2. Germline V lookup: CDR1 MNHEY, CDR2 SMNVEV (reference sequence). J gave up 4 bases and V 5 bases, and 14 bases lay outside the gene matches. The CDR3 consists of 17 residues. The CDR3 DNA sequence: TGTGCCAGCAGTGCTTCTAGATCGGGACTAGTCCCAGATACGCAGTATTTT. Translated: CASSASRSGLVPDTQYF.

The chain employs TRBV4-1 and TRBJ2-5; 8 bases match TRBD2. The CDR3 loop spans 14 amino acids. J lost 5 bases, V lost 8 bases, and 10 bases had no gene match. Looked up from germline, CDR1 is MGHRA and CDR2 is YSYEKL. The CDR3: CASSVAGGQETQYF. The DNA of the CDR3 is TGCGCCAGCTCGGTGGCGGGGGGCCAGGAGACCCAGTACTTC.

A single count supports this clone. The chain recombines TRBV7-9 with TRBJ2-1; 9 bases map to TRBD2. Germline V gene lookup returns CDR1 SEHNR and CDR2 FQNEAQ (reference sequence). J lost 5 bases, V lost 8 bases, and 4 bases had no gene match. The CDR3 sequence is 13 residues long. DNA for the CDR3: TGTGCCAGCGGGACTAGCATTAACAATGAGCAGTTCTTC. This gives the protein CASGTSINNEQFF. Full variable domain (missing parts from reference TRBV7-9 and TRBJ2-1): DTGVSQNPRHKITKRGQNVTFRCDPISEHNRLYWYRQTLGQGPEFLTYFQNEAQLEKSRLLSDRFSAERPKGSFSTLEIQRTEQGDSAMYLCASGTSINNEQFFGPGTRLTVL.

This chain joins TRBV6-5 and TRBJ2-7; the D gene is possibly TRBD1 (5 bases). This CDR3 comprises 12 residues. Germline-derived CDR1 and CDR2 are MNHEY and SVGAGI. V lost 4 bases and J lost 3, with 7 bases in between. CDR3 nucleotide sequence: TGTGCCAGCAGTTTTCAGGGCTACGAGCAGTACTTC. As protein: CASSFQGYEQYF.

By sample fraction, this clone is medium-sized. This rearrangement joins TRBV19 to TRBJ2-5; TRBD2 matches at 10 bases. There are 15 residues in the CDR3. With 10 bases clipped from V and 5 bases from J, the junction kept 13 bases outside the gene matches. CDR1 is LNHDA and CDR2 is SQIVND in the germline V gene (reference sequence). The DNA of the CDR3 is TGTGCCACCAAGCGGGAGGGCCTATCTACCGAGACCCAGTACTTC. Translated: CATKREGLSTETQYF.

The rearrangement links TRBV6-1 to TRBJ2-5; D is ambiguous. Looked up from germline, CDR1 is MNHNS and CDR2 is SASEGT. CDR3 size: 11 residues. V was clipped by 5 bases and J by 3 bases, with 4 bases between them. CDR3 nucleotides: TGTGCCAGCAGTCACAAAGAGACCCAGTACTTC. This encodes CASSHKETQYF.

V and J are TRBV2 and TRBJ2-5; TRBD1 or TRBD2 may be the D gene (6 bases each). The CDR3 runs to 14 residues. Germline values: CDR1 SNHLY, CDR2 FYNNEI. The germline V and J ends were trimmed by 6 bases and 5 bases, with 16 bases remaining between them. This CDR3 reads CASRGGPKGETQYF. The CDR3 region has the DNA TGTGCCAGCAGAGGGGGGCCTAAGGGGGAGACCCAGTACTTC.